This T cell receptor beta chain comes out of a study of monozygotic twins with inflammatory bowel disease (dated by TCRdb to between 2018 and 2020). As for the study more broadly: A total of approximately 30 monozygotic twin pairs were included in the full study, comprising nine German pairs (four IBD-concordant, five IBD-discordant) and 19 IBD-discordant Danish pairs. Each individual had, on average, about 151 000 unique TCRalpha sequences and 181 000 unique TCRbeta sequences available for analysis. Within discordant pairs, disease-associated traits were sought mainly by comparing IBD patients with their genetically identical healthy co-twins. The study at large found these results: Background noise and inter-individual variability may have been introduced into the repertoires by the differing immunosuppressive treatments among patients. No difference in repertoire similarity was observed between concordant and discordant twins, possibly owing to limited statistical power. The analysis was unable to tell apart different T cell subtypes. No single strong signal or clonotype linked to IBD turned up in the results, so the idea that one exists was not supported. A decrease in TCRbeta repertoire diversity, as measured by inverse Simpson index, was observed in IBD patients compared with their healthy co-twins. IBD patients shared fewer clonotypes with other individuals than healthy twins did, most markedly in patients showing signs of disease activity.

Libraries were constructed by 5' RACE. Preparation of each TCR library used around 3,500 ng of total RNA. For each sample, cDNA synthesis was carried out in eight separate reactions using SMARTScribe reverse transcriptase. During cDNA synthesis, template switching was used to introduce unique molecular identifiers that contained a 6-nucleotide sample barcode. Amplification of TCRalpha and TCRbeta cDNA involved two nested PCRs of 16 and 9 cycles, and each PCR was followed by bead purification. Before amplification, the cDNA was treated with uracil DNA-glycosylase and purified using the QIAquick PCR purification kit. In the second PCR, Illumina TruSeq-compatible adapters and sample-specific barcodes were added. TapeStation and Qubit were used to check library quality and concentration, and approximately 5.5 ng of each library went into the pool. The pooled libraries were sequenced with 2 x 100 bp reads and custom sequencing primers on an Illumina HiSeq2500 single-index Rapid Run. The original pipeline was this. UMI-based consensus assembly with MiGEC version 1.2.6 was used to correct PCR and sequencing errors. MiXCR version 2.1.1 was used for V(D)J alignment, clonotype assembly and CDR3 extraction. Gene usage, clonotype sharing and MAIT/NKT TCR abundance were normalised by analysing the top 1000, 10 000 and 20 000 clonotypes per sample. Diversity was computed as the inverse Simpson index with the vegan R package after downsampling to 27 000 UMIs. Paired Mann-Whitney U tests were applied to discordant twin pairs, with Benjamini-Hochberg correction for multiple testing. Each entry corresponds to one CDR3 protein sequence from reads that TCRdb reprocessed, and DNA is not given. These V and J calls are TCRdb output, not the study's own analysis. The sample's table lists a count of around 150,000 distinct CDR3 sequences. Clones ranked in the top ten supply 2.4% of the sample.

From each donor, an approximately 2.4 ml peripheral blood sample was drawn into PAXgene tubes and stored at -80 degrees C. Without any T cell sorting, total RNA was extracted from whole blood using the PAXgene blood miRNA kit on an automated QIAcube. Deep TCRalpha and TCRbeta repertoire profiling with unique molecular barcoding was performed on peripheral blood of monozygotic twin pairs concordant or discordant for inflammatory bowel disease. Smoking habits were recorded for all twin pairs, and each individual was classified as a current, former or never smoker. The germline V gene specifies SGHAT as CDR1 and FQNNGV as CDR2. The CDR3 runs 16 residues from the cysteine to the phenylalanine. DNA is not on record. With respect to this clonotype: Its antigen is unknown.

The chain was built from TRBV11-2 and TRBJ2-1. Sequencing used blood. This clonotype was sampled from a human donor with ulcerative colitis or Crohn's disease, or a healthy co-twin of an affected twin (not recorded which). The CDR3 is CASSLVGFDIYNEQFF.